The 25 T cell receptor beta chains below come from one sample, sequenced in a study of T cell responses to AZD1222 COVID-19 vaccine. Here immunoSEQ multiplex PCR was the method, and the copy in TCRdb shows in-frame clones only, minus some. The table has some 120,000 clones, approximately 83% seen once. This material consisted of peripheral blood, taken on day 0 of AZD1222 vaccination. The source of these receptors is an adult in good health.

This clone occurred a few times. Other DNA sequences in the sample encode the same CDR3. This sequence joins TRBV20-1 and TRBJ2-1; D unresolved. V was cut by 5 bases and J by 4 bases, with 6 bases left in between. Germline CDR1 is DFQATT and CDR2 is SNEGSKA (reference sequence). The CDR3 has 11 amino acids. As DNA, the CDR3 is TGCAGTGCTCGTTCATACAATGAGCAGTTCTTC. This encodes CSARSYNEQFF.

The chain joins TRBV19 to TRBJ1-6, with 12 positions matching TRBD1. After removal of 6 bases from V and 7 bases from J, the junction contained 10 bases not matched to a gene. This CDR3 region has 17 residues. Germline V CDR1 and CDR2: LNHDA, SQIVND (reference sequence). CDR3 DNA: TGTGCCAGTAGGGCCGCTTTGGGGACAGGGGGCAATTCACCCCTCCACTTT. Translated: CASRAALGTGGNSPLHF.

V and J are TRBV9 and TRBJ1-3; 8 bases align to TRBD1. Trimming at V came to 4 bases and at J to 0 bases, leaving 6 bases not matched to a gene. Germline V gives CDR1 SGDLS, CDR2 YYNGEE. The CDR3 runs 16 residues. In nucleotides, the CDR3 is TGTGCCAGCAGCTGGACAGACAGGGGCTCTGGAAACACCATATATTTT. Its protein product is CASSWTDRGSGNTIYF. Drawing the rest from reference TRBV9 and TRBJ1-3, the complete variable domain is DSGVTQTPKHLITATGQRVTLRCSPRSGDLSVYWYQQSLDQGLQFLIQYYNGEERAKGNILERFSAQQFPDLHSELNLSSLELGDSALYFCASSWTDRGSGNTIYFGEGSWLTVV.

This clone was recorded only once. The chain employs TRBV6-5 and TRBJ2-7; 12 nucleotides line up with TRBD2. Germline V CDR1 and CDR2: MNHEY, SVGAGI. The CDR3 length is 16 residues. J lost 0 bases, V lost 2 bases, and 2 bases had no gene match. The CDR3 coding sequence is TGTGCCAGCAGTTACCGGACTAGCGGGATCTCCTACGAGCAGTACTTC. Translated, it gives CASSYRTSGISYEQYF.

The rearrangement links TRBV3-1 (or the pseudogene TRBV3-2) to TRBJ2-2; D unresolved. Deletions cut 1 base from V and 4 bases from J, with 10 bases between. Germline values: CDR1 LGHDT, CDR2 YNNKEL (reference sequence). This CDR3 spans 15 amino acids. CDR3 sequence reads: CASSQASGFTGELFF. CDR3 DNA sequence: TGTGCCAGCAGCCAAGCATCCGGGTTCACCGGGGAGCTGTTTTTT.

In this sample, this clone turned up a few times. The chain recombines TRBV18 with TRBJ1-6; TRBD1 matches 7 bases. After removal of 4 bases from V and 2 bases from J, the junction contained 8 bases not matched to a gene. Germline V gives CDR1 KGHSH, CDR2 LQKENI. There are 17 residues in the CDR3. In nucleotides, the CDR3 is TGTGCCAGCTCACAGGGCAGGGGGATCACCTATAATTCACCCCTCCACTTT. This codes for CASSQGRGITYNSPLHF.

Here the CDR3 reads CATRGTTGRTEAFF. The CDR3 DNA sequence: TGTGCCACCAGAGGGACTACAGGGAGGACTGAAGCTTTCTTT. The rearrangement joins TRBV24-1 to TRBJ1-1; a possible D gene is TRBD1 (6 bases). The CDR3 is made up of 14 amino acids. The germline V and J ends were trimmed by 7 bases and 5 bases, with 16 bases remaining between them. The germline V gene has CDR1 KGHDR and CDR2 SFDVKD.

The chain employs TRBV9 and TRBJ2-3; TRBD1 matches at 7 bases. V shed 3 bases, J shed 4 bases, and the junction held 8 bases outside the gene matches. This CDR3 is built from 15 residues. The V gene's germline CDR1 is SGDLS and CDR2 YYNGEE. The CDR3 region has the DNA TGTGCCAGCAGCGCCAGACAGGGTCCCCCAGATACGCAGTATTTT. Translated: CASSARQGPPDTQYF.

The chain joins TRBV19 to TRBJ2-1, with a weak D call TRBD1 (5 bases). The CDR3 is 16 amino acids. V lost 3 bases and J lost 3, with 15 bases in between. Germline lookup yields CDR1 LNHDA and CDR2 SQIVND (reference sequence). CDR3 nucleotides: TGTGCCAGTAGTATGGTCCCAGGGCTCAACTACAATGAGCAGTTCTTC. As protein: CASSMVPGLNYNEQFF. The full variable domain, in which reference TRBV19 and TRBJ2-1 provide the parts outside the CDR3, is DGGITQSPKYLFRKEGQNVTLSCEQNLNHDAMYWYRQDPGQGLRLIYYSQIVNDFQKGDIAEGYSVSREKKESFPLTVTSAQKNPTAFYLCASSMVPGLNYNEQFFGPGTRLTVL.

The CDR3 DNA sequence: TGTGCCAGCAGTCGGACAGGGCGAAATTTGAACACTGAAGCTTTCTTT. It translates to CASSRTGRNLNTEAFF. The genes are TRBV2 and TRBJ1-1; 8 nucleotides agree with TRBD1. Unmatched junction bases numbered 8, after V lost 5 bases and J lost 0 bases. This CDR3 comprises 16 residues. Germline CDR1 and CDR2: SNHLY and FYNNEI.

CDR3 DNA sequence: TGTGCCAGCAGCGCGAGGGGGGACGAGACTAGCGGGAAAAACAGCGGGCAGTACTTC. It specifies CASSARGDETSGKNSGQYF. The chain has TRBV9 and TRBJ2-7; 11 bases agree with TRBD2. Trimming removed 3 bases from V and 9 bases from J; junction bases left unmatched: 23. Per the germline V gene, CDR1 is SGDLS and CDR2 is YYNGEE. This CDR3 is built from 19 residues.

This clone was picked up a small number of times. This chain connects TRBV6-5 to TRBJ1-1, with D perhaps matching TRBD1 (5 bases). The germline V and J ends were trimmed by 0 bases and 7 bases, with 9 bases remaining between them. CDR3 size: 13 residues. Germline CDR1 and CDR2: MNHEY and SVGAGI. The CDR3 is CASSYSRDHEAFF. The CDR3 DNA sequence: TGTGCCAGCAGTTACTCCCGGGACCATGAAGCTTTCTTT.

This clone showed up just once. The chain has TRBV27 and TRBJ1-6; no reliable D call. The CDR3 loop spans 15 amino acids. V lost 2 bases to trimming and J lost 0 bases, with 5 bases between them. The V gene's germline CDR1 is MNHEY and CDR2 SMNVEV (reference sequence). CDR3 sequence: CASSLMSSYNSPLHF. CDR3 nucleotide sequence: TGTGCCAGCAGTTTAATGAGCTCCTATAATTCACCCCTCCACTTT.

This sequence joins TRBV5-1 and TRBJ2-3; D might be TRBD2 (6 bases). V dropped 1 base and J dropped 1 base, with 10 bases sitting between them. The CDR3 length is 15 residues. The germline V gene encodes CDR1 SGHRS and CDR2 YFSETQ. CDR3 region: CASSLWGGGTDTQYF. For the CDR3, the DNA is TGCGCCAGCAGCTTGTGGGGAGGAGGCACAGATACGCAGTATTTT.

J is TRBJ2-7 and V is TRBV24-1; 7 bases map to TRBD1. In germline, CDR1 is KGHDR, CDR2 SFDVKD. With 1 base clipped from V and 7 bases from J, the junction kept 3 bases outside the gene matches. The CDR3 extends over 13 amino acids. Here the CDR3 DNA reads TGTGCCACCAGTGATTTCAGGGGGTGGGAGCAGTACTTC. It yields the protein CATSDFRGWEQYF.

The chain carries TRBV27 and TRBJ2-1; D uncertain. This CDR3 contains 13 residues. Trimming shortened V by 3 bases and J by 5 bases, and 8 bases separated the two germline ends. CDR1 is MNHEY and CDR2 is SMNVEV in the germline V gene (reference sequence). Here the CDR3 DNA reads TGTGCCAGCAGTTTGGTTCCGAACAATGAGCAGTTCTTC. Translated: CASSLVPNNEQFF.

The chain uses TRBV6-1 and TRBJ1-5; D not resolved. This CDR3 has 12 amino acids. The germline V gene encodes CDR1 MNHNS and CDR2 SASEGT. V was trimmed by 1 base and J by 13 bases, leaving 11 bases between them. The CDR3 loop is CASSEGSLGQHF. As DNA, the CDR3 is TGTGCCAGCAGTGAAGGGTCCTTGGGGCAGCATTTT.

The CDR3 loop is CATQTEATRGYTF. The CDR3 DNA reads TGTGCCACCCAGACAGAAGCTACTAGGGGCTACACCTTC. The rearrangement links TRBV6-6 to TRBJ1-2; D is possibly TRBD1 (5 bases). Germline V CDR1 and CDR2: MNHNY, SVGAGI (reference sequence). The CDR3 totals 13 residues. Trimming took 10 bases from V and 8 from J, leaving 20 bases between them.

The rearrangement uses TRBV11-3 and TRBJ1-1; no firm D call. The CDR3 contains 13 residues. V was shortened by 4 bases and J by 8 bases, with 14 bases between the two germline ends. From germline, CDR1 is SGHNT and CDR2 YENEEA. The CDR3, as DNA: TGTGCCAGCAGCTCCCCTCCCTTGGCCGAAGCTTTCTTT. It translates to CASSSPPLAEAFF. The whole variable domain, remainder taken from reference TRBV11-3 and TRBJ1-1, is EAGVVQSPRYKIIEKKQPVAFWCNPISGHNTLYWYLQNLGQGPELLIRYENEEAVDDSQLPKDRFSAERLKGVDSTLKIQPAELGDSAVYLCASSSPPLAEAFFGQGTRLTVV.

This clone came up once. The chain recombines TRBV6-5 with TRBJ2-7, with TRBD1 as a possible D gene (7 bases). There are 15 residues in the CDR3. In germline, CDR1 is MNHEY, CDR2 SVGAGI. V was pared by 3 bases and J by 7 bases, with 19 bases between. The CDR3 coding sequence is TGTGCCAGCAGTTATGTAGGAGGGGGCCAGGATGAGCAGTACTTC. Protein sequence: CASSYVGGGQDEQYF.

The rearrangement links TRBV7-8 to TRBJ2-7; the D is unclear. This CDR3 has 16 residues. Trimming took off 1 base at V and 6 bases at J, with 19 bases between the two ends. CDR1 is SGHVS and CDR2 is FQNEAQ in the germline V gene. CDR3 sequence (DNA): TGTGCCAGCAGCTTAGTTACAGAAGACTCTCTTGGCGAGCAGTACTTC. It is translated as CASSLVTEDSLGEQYF.

There are a few counts of this clone. This chain joins TRBV24-1 and TRBJ2-3, with a possible D match to TRBD2 (6 bases). The V gene lost 0 bases and the J gene lost 7 bases, with 10 bases spanning the gap. The CDR3 covers 14 residues. The germline V gene has CDR1 KGHDR and CDR2 SFDVKD. Here the CDR3 reads CATSDLLRGNTQYF. As DNA, the CDR3 is TGTGCCACCAGTGATTTGCTCCGGGGGAATACGCAGTATTTT.

The genes are TRBV6-2 or TRBV6-3 and TRBJ2-7; the D gene is possibly TRBD2 (5 bases). The CDR3 spans 14 residues. V dropped 2 bases and J dropped 2 bases, with 10 bases sitting between them. Germline V gene sequence: CDR1 MNHEY, CDR2 SVGEGT. The CDR3 here is CASSYGRATYEQYF. The CDR3 DNA follows: TGTGCCAGCAGTTACGGGCGGGCGACCTACGAGCAGTACTTC.

The chain uses TRBV30 and TRBJ2-7, with D perhaps TRBD1 or TRBD2 (5 bases each). V shed 0 bases and J shed 3 bases, with 15 bases lying between them. This CDR3 has 15 amino acids. Germline V lookup: CDR1 GTSNPN, CDR2 SVGIG (reference sequence). This CDR3 is CAWSVRGDSRYEQYF. CDR3 DNA: TGTGCCTGGAGTGTACGAGGGGATTCCCGCTACGAGCAGTACTTC.

V usage is TRBV9 and J usage is TRBJ2-1, with TRBD1 matching 8 bases. Germline V gene data show CDR1 as SGDLS and CDR2 as YYNGEE. This CDR3 is 15 amino acids long. V lost 5 bases to trimming and J lost 9 bases; unmatched junction nucleotides: 13. CDR3 coding DNA: TGTGCCAGCAGTCAAATCAACGGACAGGGCGGTGAGCAGTTCTTC. Its translation is CASSQINGQGGEQFF.